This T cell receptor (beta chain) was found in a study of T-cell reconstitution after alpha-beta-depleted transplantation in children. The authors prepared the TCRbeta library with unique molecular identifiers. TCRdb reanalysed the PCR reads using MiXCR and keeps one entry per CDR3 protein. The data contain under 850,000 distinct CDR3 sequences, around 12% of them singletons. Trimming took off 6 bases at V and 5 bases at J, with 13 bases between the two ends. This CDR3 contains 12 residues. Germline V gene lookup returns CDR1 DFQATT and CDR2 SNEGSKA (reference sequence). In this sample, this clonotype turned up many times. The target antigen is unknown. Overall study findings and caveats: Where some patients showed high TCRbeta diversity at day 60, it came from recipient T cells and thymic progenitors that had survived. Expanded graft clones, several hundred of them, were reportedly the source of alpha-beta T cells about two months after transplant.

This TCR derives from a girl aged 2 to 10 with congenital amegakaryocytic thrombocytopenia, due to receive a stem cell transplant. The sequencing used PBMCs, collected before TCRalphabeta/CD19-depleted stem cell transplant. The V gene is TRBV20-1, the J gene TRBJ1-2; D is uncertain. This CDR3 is CSAPRGDYGYTF. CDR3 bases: TGCAGTGCCCCGAGAGGAGATTATGGCTACACCTTC.